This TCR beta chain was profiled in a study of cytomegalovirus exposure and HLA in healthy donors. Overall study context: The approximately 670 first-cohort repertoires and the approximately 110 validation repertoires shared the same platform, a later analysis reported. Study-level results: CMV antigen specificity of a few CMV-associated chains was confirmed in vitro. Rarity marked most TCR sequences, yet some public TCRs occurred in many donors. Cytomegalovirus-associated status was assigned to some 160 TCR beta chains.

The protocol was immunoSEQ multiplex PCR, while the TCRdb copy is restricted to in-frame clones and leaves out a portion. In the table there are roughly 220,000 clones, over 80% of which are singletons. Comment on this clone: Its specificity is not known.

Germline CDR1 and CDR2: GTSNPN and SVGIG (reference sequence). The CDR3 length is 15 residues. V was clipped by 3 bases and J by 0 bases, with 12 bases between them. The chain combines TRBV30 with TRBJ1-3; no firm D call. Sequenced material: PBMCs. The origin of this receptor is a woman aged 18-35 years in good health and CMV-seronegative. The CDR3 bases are TGTGCCTGGAGCGAGGGTTCGAGCTCTGGAAACACCATATATTTT. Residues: CAWSEGSSSGNTIYF.